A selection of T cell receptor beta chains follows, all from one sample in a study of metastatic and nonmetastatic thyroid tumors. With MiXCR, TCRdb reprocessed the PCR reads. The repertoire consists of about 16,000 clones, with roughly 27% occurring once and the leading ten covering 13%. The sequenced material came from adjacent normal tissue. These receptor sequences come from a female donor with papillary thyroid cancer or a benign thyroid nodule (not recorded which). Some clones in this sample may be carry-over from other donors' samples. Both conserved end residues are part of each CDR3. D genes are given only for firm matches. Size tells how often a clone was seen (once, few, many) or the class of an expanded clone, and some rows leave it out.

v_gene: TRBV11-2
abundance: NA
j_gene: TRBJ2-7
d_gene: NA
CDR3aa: CASSYRGREQYF
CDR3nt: TGTGCCAGCAGCTACAGAGGGCGTGAGCAGTACTTC

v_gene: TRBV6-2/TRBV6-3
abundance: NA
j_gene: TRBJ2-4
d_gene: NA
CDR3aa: CASSYPDLAKNIQYF
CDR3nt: TGTGCCAGCAGTTACCCGGACCTAGCCAAAAACATTCAGTACTTC

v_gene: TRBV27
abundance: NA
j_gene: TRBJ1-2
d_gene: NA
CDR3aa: CASRIDRRYGYTF
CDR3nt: TGTGCCAGCAGAATAGACAGGCGCTATGGCTACACCTTC

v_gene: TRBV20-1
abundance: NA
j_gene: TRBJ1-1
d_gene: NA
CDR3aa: CSAGGPGQVNTEAFF
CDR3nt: TGCAGTGCTGGGGGACCAGGGCAGGTGAACACTGAAGCTTTCTTT

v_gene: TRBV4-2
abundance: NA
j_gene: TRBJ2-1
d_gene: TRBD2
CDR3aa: CASSHGTSHIYEQFF
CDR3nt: TGTGCCAGCAGCCACGGGACTAGTCATATCTATGAGCAGTTCTTC

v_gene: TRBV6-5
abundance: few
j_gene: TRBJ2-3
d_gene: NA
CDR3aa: CASSIGGLMTSTDTQYF
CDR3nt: TGTGCCAGCAGTATAGGGGGTCTTATGACTAGCACAGATACGCAGTATTTT

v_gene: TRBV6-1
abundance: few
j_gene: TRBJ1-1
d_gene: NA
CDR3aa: CASSEWKMNTEAFF
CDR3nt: TGTGCCAGCAGTGAATGGAAGATGAACACTGAAGCTTTCTTT

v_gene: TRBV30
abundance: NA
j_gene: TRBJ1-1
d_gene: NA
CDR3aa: CAWTGGVGTEAFF
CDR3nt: TGTGCCTGGACGGGGGGCGTAGGCACTGAAGCTTTCTTT

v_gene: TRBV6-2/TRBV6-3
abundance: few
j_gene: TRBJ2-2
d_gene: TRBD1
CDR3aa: CASSTRQGAQAGELFF
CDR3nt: TGTGCCAGCAGTACAAGACAGGGGGCTCAGGCCGGGGAGCTGTTTTTT

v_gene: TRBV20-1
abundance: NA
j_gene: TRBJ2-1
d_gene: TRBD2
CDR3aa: CSARDLASGGSMYEQFF
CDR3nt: TGCAGTGCTAGAGATCTTGCTAGCGGAGGTAGTATGTATGAGCAGTTCTTC

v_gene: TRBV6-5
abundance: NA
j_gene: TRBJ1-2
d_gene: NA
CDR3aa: CASSYKRYRGYTF
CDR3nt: TGTGCCAGCAGTTATAAGAGGTACCGTGGCTACACCTTC

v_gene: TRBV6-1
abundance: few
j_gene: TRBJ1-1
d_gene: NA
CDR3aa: CASSESHIILTEAFF
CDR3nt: TGTGCCAGCAGTGAAAGTCATATAATTCTCACTGAAGCTTTCTTT

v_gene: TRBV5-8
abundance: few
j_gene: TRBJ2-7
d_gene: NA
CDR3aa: CASSPPNGSSSYEQYF
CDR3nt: TGTGCCAGCAGCCCCCCCAACGGCTCGAGCTCCTACGAGCAGTACTTC

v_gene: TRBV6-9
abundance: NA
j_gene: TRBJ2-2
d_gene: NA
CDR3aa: CASKGPGELFF
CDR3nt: TGTGCCAGCAAGGGCCCGGGGGAGCTGTTTTTT

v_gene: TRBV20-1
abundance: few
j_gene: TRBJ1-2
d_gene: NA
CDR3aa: CSARDWGDGYTF
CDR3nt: TGCAGTGCTAGAGATTGGGGAGATGGCTACACCTTC

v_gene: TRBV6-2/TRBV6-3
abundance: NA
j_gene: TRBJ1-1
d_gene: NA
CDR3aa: CASSYQVYNTEAFF
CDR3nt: TGTGCCAGCAGTTACCAAGTATACAACACTGAAGCTTTCTTT

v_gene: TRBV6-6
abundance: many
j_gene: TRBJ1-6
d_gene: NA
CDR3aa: CASSYETASPLHF
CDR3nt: TGTGCCAGCAGTTACGAGACGGCTTCACCCCTCCACTTT

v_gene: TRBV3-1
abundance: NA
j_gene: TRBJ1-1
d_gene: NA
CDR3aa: CASSQDGNTEAFF
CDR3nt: TGTGCCAGCAGCCAAGACGGGAACACTGAAGCTTTCTTT

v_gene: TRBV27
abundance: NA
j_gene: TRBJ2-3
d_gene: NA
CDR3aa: CASSHLDKITDTQYF
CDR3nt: TGTGCCAGCAGTCACCTCGACAAAATCACAGATACGCAGTATTTT

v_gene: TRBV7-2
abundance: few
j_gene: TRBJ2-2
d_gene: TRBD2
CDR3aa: CASSTLAGSGELFF
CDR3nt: TGTGCCAGCAGCACTCTAGCGGGTTCCGGGGAGCTGTTTTTT

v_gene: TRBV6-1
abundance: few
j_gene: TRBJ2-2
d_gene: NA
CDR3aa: CASSALVSVNTGELFF
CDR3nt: TGTGCCAGCAGTGCTCTAGTCAGCGTGAACACCGGGGAGCTGTTTTTT

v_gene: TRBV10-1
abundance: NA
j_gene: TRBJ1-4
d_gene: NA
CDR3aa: CASSESLGGTEKLFF
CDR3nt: TGCGCCAGCAGTGAGTCGCTGGGGGGGACGGAAAAACTGTTTTTT

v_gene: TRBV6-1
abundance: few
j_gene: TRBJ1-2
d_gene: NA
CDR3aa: CASSERGTIGYTF
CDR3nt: TGTGCCAGCAGTGAACGGGGAACTATCGGCTACACCTTC

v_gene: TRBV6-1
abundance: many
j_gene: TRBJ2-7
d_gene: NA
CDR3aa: CASSATNGYEQYF
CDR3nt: TGTGCCAGCAGTGCAACAAATGGCTACGAGCAGTACTTC

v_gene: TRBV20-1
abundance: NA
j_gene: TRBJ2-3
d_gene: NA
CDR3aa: CSASRLLSYTDTQYF
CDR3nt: TGCAGTGCTAGCCGACTGTTGAGCTACACAGATACGCAGTATTTT

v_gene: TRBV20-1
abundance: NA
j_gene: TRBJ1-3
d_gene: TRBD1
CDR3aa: CSARIDRGNSGNTIYF
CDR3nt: TGCAGTGCCCGAATCGACAGGGGGAACTCTGGAAACACCATATATTTT

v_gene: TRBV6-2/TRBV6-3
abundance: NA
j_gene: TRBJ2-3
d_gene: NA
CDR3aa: CASTSSFRGSTDTQYF
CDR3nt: TGTGCCAGCACCTCATCTTTTCGGGGGAGCACAGATACGCAGTATTTT

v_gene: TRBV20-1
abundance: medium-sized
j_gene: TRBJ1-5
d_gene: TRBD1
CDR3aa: CSARLGQISNQPQHF
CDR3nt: TGCAGTGCTAGATTGGGACAGATTAGCAATCAGCCCCAGCATTTT

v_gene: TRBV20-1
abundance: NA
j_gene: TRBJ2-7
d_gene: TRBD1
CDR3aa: CSPRTGQSYEQYF
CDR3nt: TGCAGTCCCCGGACAGGGCAGTCCTACGAGCAGTACTTC

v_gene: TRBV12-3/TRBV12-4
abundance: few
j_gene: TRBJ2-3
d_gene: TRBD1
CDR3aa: CASTQGTGARTDTQYF
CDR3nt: TGTGCCAGCACCCAAGGGACAGGCGCTCGCACAGATACGCAGTATTTT

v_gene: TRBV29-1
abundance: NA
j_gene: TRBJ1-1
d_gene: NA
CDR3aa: CSVEDHGTEAFF
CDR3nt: TGCAGCGTTGAAGATCACGGCACTGAAGCTTTCTTT

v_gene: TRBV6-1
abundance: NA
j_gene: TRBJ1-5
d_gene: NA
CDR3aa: CASTPGQHGNQPQHF
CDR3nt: TGTGCCAGCACCCCGGGACAACATGGCAATCAGCCCCAGCATTTT

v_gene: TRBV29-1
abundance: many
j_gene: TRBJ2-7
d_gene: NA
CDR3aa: CSVEFPGAKEQYF
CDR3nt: TGCAGCGTTGAATTCCCGGGGGCGAAAGAGCAGTACTTC

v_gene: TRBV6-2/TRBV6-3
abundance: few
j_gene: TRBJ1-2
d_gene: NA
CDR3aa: CASNFGFNYGYTF
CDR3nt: TGTGCCAGCAACTTTGGCTTCAACTATGGCTACACCTTC

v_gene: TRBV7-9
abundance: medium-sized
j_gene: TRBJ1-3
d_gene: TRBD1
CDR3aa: CASSLVDRDSYSGNTIYF
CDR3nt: TGTGCCAGCAGCTTAGTCGACAGGGACTCCTACTCTGGAAACACCATATATTTT

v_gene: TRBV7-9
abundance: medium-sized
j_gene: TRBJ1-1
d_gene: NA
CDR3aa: CASSLVPAQGTEAFF
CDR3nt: TGTGCCAGCAGCTTAGTTCCAGCGCAAGGGACTGAAGCTTTCTTT

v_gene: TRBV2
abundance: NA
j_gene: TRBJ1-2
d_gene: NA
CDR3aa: CASSDYQGRRGYTF
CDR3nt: TGTGCCAGCAGTGATTACCAGGGACGTCGAGGCTACACCTTC

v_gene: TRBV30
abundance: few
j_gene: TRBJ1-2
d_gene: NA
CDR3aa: CAWSETWTANYGYTF
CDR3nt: TGTGCCTGGAGTGAAACTTGGACAGCTAACTATGGCTACACCTTC

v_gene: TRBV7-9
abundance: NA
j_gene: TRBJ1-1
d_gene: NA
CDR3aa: CASSLGSNTEAFF
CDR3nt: TGTGCCAGCAGCTTAGGGTCGAACACTGAAGCTTTCTTT

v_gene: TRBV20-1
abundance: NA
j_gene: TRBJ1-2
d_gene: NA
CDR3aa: CSAREQNGYTF
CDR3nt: TGCAGTGCTAGAGAACAGAATGGCTACACCTTC

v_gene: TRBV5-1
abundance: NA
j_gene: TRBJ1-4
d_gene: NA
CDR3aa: CASSLARAFNEKLFF
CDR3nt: TGCGCCAGCAGCTTGGCCAGGGCCTTTAATGAAAAACTGTTTTTT

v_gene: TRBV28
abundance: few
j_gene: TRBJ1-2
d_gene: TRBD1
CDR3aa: CASRHQGVGYTF
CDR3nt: TGTGCCAGCAGGCACCAGGGGGTTGGCTACACCTTC

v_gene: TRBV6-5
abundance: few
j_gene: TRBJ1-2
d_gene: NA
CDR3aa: CASSSDRISNYGYTF
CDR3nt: TGTGCCAGCAGTTCCGACAGGATTTCTAACTATGGCTACACCTTC

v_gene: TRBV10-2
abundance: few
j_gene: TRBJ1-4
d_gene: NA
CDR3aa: CASTEGWGEKLFF
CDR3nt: TGCGCCAGCACCGAAGGGTGGGGAGAAAAACTGTTTTTT

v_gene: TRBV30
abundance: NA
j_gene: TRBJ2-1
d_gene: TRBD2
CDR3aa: CAWTGPSGIKFF
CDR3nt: TGTGCCTGGACAGGGCCTAGCGGGATAAAGTTCTTC

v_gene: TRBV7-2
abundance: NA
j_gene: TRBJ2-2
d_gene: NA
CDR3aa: CASSLRGARDGELFF
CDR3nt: TGTGCCAGCAGCTTAAGAGGGGCTCGGGACGGGGAGCTGTTTTTT

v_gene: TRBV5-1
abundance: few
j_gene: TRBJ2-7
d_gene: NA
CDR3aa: CASSLVGGRTSYEQYF
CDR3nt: TGCGCCAGCAGCTTGGTCGGGGGAAGGACCTCCTACGAGCAGTACTTC

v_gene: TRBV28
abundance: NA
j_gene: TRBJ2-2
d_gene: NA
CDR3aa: CASSSTGLTGELFF
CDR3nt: TGTGCCAGCAGTTCGACTGGCCTCACCGGGGAGCTGTTTTTT

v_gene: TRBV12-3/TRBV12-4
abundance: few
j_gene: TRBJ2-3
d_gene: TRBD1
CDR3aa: CASSFAGQGSQYF
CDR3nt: TGTGCCAGCAGTTTCGCGGGACAGGGTTCGCAGTATTTT

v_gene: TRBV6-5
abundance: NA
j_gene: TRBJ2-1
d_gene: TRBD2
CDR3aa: CASSYSAGGNNEQFF
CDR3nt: TGTGCCAGCAGTTACTCGGCGGGAGGTAACAATGAGCAGTTCTTC

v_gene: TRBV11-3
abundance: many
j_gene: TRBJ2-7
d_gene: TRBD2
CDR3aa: CASSPQLARSYEQYF
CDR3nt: TGTGCCAGCAGCCCTCAACTAGCGCGCTCCTACGAGCAGTACTTC

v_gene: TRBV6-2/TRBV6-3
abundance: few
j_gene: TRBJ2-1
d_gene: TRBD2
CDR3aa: CASRSPVAGTPGNEQFF
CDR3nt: TGTGCCAGCAGATCGCCCGTAGCGGGAACCCCGGGGAATGAGCAGTTCTTC